This T cell receptor beta chain was sequenced in a study of blood T cell repertoires in COVID-19. Authors' analysis steps: The authors estimated nucleated cell counts from reference gene primer amplification. Some clones are missing from TCRdb's copy, which holds only in-frame ones; the method was immunoSEQ multiplex PCR. For V, J and clone size, that table is used; D and trimming come from the DNA. The table includes about 120,000 clones, roughly 80% detected once. The CDR3 has 15 amino acids. Germline V gene data show CDR1 as LNHNV and CDR2 as YYDKDF (reference sequence). The V gene end was trimmed by 1 base and the J gene end by 8 bases; junction bases not matched to a gene: 7.

The genes are TRBV15 and TRBJ1-4; the match to TRBD1 covers 7 bases. The sequencing sample was made of peripheral blood. The TCR originated in a man in his 70s with acute or convalescent COVID-19. CDR3 DNA: TGTGCCACCAGCAGAGGTGACAGGGAGGCGGAAAAACTGTTTTTT. It translates to CATSRGDREAEKLFF.